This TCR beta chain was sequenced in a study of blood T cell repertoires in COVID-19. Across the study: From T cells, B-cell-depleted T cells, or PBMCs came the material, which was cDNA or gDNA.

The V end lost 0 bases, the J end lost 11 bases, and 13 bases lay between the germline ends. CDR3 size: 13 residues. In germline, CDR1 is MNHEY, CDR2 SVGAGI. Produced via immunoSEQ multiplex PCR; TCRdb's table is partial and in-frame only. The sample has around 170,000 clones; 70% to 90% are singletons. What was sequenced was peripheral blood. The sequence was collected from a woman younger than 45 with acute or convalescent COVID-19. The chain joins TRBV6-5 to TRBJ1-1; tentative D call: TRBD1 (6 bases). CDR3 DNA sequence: TGTGCCAGCAGTTACTCACGGGGTGGACAGGCTTTCTTT. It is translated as CASSYSRGGQAFF.